This T cell receptor (beta chain) emerged from a study of cytomegalovirus exposure and HLA in healthy donors. About the study: A prior study identified 120 million or so unique TCR beta sequences from around 180 million T cells.

From germline, CDR1 is SEHNR and CDR2 FQNEAQ (reference sequence). The CDR3 is 14 amino acids. Trimming cost V 2 bases and J 5 bases; bases outside gene matches: 3. This clone was found a few times. What it binds is unknown. It was with 60 Vbeta and 13 Jbeta primers that the PCR ran. Method: immunoSEQ multiplex PCR; TCRdb's copy keeps in-frame clones and lacks some. The sample consists of 100,000 to 150,000 clones, about 79% of them appearing once. Study results and limitations: A previous analysis found most TCR beta V segments productive roughly 87% or roughly 30% of the time.

The V gene is TRBV7-9, the J gene TRBJ2-7; 10 bases map to TRBD2. This TCR was sampled from a female donor in good health and CMV-seropositive. Sequencing input: PBMCs. The chain's CDR3 is CASSLLAGVDEQYF. CDR3 DNA sequence: TGTGCCAGCAGCTTACTAGCGGGGGTCGACGAGCAGTACTTC.